The 8 T cell receptor beta chains below were found in one sample sequenced in a study of shared clonotypes between healthy human individuals. CD45RO-negative, CCR7-selected cells formed the naive CD8 fraction, which excluded terminally differentiated effector memory CD45RA+ cells. Assay used: immunoSEQ multiplex PCR; TCRdb lists only in-frame clones, some missing. This table holds around 2,000,000 clones, around 93% found once. Source material: naive CD8+ T cells from PBMCs. These receptors were obtained from a young man in good health. Some clones in this sample may be carry-over from other donors' samples.

The genes are TRBV6-6 and TRBJ2-1, with 7 bases identical to TRBD1. Per the germline V gene, CDR1 is MNHNY and CDR2 is SVGAGI (reference sequence). V dropped 8 bases and J dropped 6; count of bases not matched to a gene: 1. This CDR3 has 11 amino acids. CDR3 sequence reads: CASAGGNEQFF. CDR3 DNA: TGTGCCAGCGCAGGGGGCAATGAGCAGTTCTTC.

V usage is TRBV7-9 and J usage is TRBJ2-7, with 9 bases aligning to TRBD1. V was clipped by 4 bases and J by 3 bases; unmatched bases: 10. The CDR3 runs 16 residues. CDR1 is SEHNR and CDR2 is FQNEAQ in the germline V gene (reference sequence). The CDR3 DNA reads as TGTGCCAGCAGCTACCTAGGGACAGGGACAAGCTACGAGCAGTACTTC. Protein product: CASSYLGTGTSYEQYF.

The chain has TRBV19 and TRBJ2-7; the D gene is possibly TRBD1 (6 bases). The CDR3 covers 12 residues. Germline assignment: CDR1 LNHDA and CDR2 SQIVND (reference sequence). V lost 9 bases and J 6 bases, leaving 15 bases between the germline ends. The CDR3: CASSGGGGEQYF. Written as DNA, the CDR3 is TGTGCCAGCAGTGGGGGCGGAGGCGAGCAGTACTTC.

This clone came up a few times. This chain joins TRBV9 and TRBJ1-1; D uncertain. V lost 0 bases and J lost 6, with 6 bases in between. The CDR3 loop spans 12 amino acids. Germline loops: CDR1 SGDLS, CDR2 YYNGEE. The CDR3 region has the DNA TGTGCCAGCAGCGTAGGGCAGTCTGAAGCTTTCTTT. It codes for CASSVGQSEAFF.

The chain has TRBV29-1 and TRBJ2-7; the D call may be TRBD1 or TRBD2 (5 bases each). Trimming removed 5 bases from V and 2 bases from J, with 16 bases in between. Looked up from germline, CDR1 is SQVTM and CDR2 is ANQGSEA. The CDR3 length is 14 residues. The CDR3: CSVWVPGTTYEQYF. The CDR3 DNA follows: TGCAGCGTTTGGGTCCCAGGGACGACCTACGAGCAGTACTTC.

The gene calls are TRBV2 and TRBJ1-4, with 8 bases that match TRBD1. V shed 1 base, J shed 4 bases, and the junction held 5 bases outside the gene matches. The germline V gene has CDR1 SNHLY and CDR2 FYNNEI. CDR3 length: 16 residues. The DNA for the CDR3 is TGTGCCAGCAGTGAAGGTACAGGGGGTCTTAATGAAAAACTGTTTTTT. It translates to CASSEGTGGLNEKLFF.

The chain couples TRBV4-1 to TRBJ1-2, with TRBD1 as a possible D gene (5 bases). CDR1 MGHRA and CDR2 YSYEKL come from the germline V gene. This CDR3 has 15 residues. The V end lost 0 bases, the J end lost 3 bases, and 11 bases lay between the germline ends. CDR3 nucleotides: TGCGCCAGCAGCCAAGAGGGAGGGGTTTACTATGGCTACACCTTC. Translation gives CASSQEGGVYYGYTF.

The chain employs TRBV6-5 and TRBJ1-3, with no clear D. Trimming removed 4 bases at V and 4 bases at J, with 17 bases between. CDR1 MNHEY and CDR2 SVGAGI come from the germline V gene. The CDR3 consists of 16 residues. The CDR3 sequence: CASSSRGEGTGNTIYF. In DNA form, the CDR3 reads TGTGCCAGCAGTTCACGAGGAGAAGGAACCGGAAACACCATATATTTT.